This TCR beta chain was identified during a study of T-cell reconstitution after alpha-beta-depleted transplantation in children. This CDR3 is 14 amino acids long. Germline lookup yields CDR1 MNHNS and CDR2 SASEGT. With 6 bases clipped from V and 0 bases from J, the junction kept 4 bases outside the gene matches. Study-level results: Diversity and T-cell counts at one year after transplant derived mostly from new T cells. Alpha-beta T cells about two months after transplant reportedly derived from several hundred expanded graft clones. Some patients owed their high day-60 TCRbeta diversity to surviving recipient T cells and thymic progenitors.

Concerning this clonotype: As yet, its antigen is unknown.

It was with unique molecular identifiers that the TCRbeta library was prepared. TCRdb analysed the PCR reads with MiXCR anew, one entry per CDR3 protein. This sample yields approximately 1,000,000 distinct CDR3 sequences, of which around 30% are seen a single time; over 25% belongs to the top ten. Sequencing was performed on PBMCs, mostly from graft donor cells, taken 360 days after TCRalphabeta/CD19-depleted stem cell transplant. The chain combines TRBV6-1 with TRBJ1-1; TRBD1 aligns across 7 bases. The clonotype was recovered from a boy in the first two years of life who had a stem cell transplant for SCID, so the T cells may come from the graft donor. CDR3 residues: CASRKQGVNTEAFF. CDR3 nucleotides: TGTGCCAGCAGAAAGCAGGGGGTGAACACTGAAGCTTTCTTT.